What follows is one T cell receptor beta chain and its context. Antigen: not known. The sample is drawn from a study of cytomegalovirus exposure and HLA in healthy donors. The study, taken as a whole, reports: With high specificity and sensitivity, the classifier reportedly diagnosed cytomegalovirus status.

TCRdb keeps only in-frame clones here, not all; method: immunoSEQ multiplex PCR. The sample includes approximately 150,000 clones, roughly 89% of them seen just once. J gave up 3 bases and V 7 bases, and 16 bases lay outside the gene matches. This CDR3 is built from 17 residues. Germline CDR1 is LNHDA and CDR2 is SQIVND (reference sequence). This chain uses TRBV19 with TRBJ1-2, with 8 nucleotides matching TRBD1. Sequenced sample: PBMCs. The clonotype was recovered from a woman aged 18-29 years in good health and CMV-seropositive. CDR3 in amino acids: CASIGGGEGQADYGYTF. DNA for the CDR3: TGTGCCAGTATCGGCGGAGGAGAGGGACAGGCCGACTATGGCTACACCTTC.